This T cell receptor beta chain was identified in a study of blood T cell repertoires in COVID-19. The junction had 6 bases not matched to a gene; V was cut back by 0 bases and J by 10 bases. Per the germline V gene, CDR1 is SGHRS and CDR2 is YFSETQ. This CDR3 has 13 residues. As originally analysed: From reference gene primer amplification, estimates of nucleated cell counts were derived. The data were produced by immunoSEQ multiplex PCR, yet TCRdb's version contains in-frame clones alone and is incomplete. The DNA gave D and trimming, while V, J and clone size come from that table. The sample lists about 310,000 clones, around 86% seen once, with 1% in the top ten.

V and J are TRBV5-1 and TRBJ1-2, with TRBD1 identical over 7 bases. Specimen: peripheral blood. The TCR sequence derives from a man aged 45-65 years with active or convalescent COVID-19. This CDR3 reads CASSLGQGSDYTF. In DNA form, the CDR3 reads TGCGCCAGCAGCTTGGGACAGGGCAGCGACTACACCTTC.